Reported below is one T cell receptor (beta chain). This receptor's antigen is unknown. CDR1 SGHDT and CDR2 YYEEEE were looked up in the germline V gene. The CDR3 starts with the cysteine, ends with the phenylalanine, and has 13 residues. There is no recorded DNA. To determine HCMV serostatus, a commercial ELISA kit was used to detect HCMV-specific IgG in serum. Peripheral blood mononuclear cells were isolated from blood by Ficoll density gradient centrifugation. This record belongs to a study of T cells expressing NK-cell markers (dated by TCRdb to the early 2020s). About the study as a whole: Fewer than ten donors provided sorted CD3+CD56+NKG2C+, CD3+CD56+NKG2C- and CD3+CD56-NKG2C+ T-cell subsets, whose TCR beta-chain repertoires were profiled. Randomly selected healthy volunteers, three men and five women, were used as the eight sequenced donors. Of the eight sequenced donors, seven were found to be HCMV-seropositive and one was found to be HCMV-seronegative. Sequencing of the libraries produced 2 x 150 bp reads on Illumina HiSeq 2000/2500, MiSeq or NextSeq.

Paper-wide results and their limitations: Whether the expanded NKG2C-expressing T cell clones were specific for HCMV antigens was left unclear. Those dominant clonotypes were again the most abundant among CD3+CD56-NKG2C+ cells in a few donors, at roughly 25-65%. In several donors, the dominant CD3+CD56+NKG2C+ clonotypes were among the top 10 CD8+ clonotypes and accounted for about 1.0-7.5% of CD8+ T cells.

The sequencing machine was an Illumina HiSeq 2000. TCR beta cDNA libraries were made by 5'RACE template switching that added a universal primer site and unique molecular identifiers. cDNA synthesis was primed from the TCR beta constant segment, followed by two successive PCR amplification steps. The original pipeline was this. MIGEC handled demultiplexing of the reads and grouping by UMI, while MiTCR was used to assemble and quantify clonotypes. To exclude erroneous sequences, any TCR cDNA sequence not supported by at least two reads was discarded. The tcR package was used for downstream repertoire analysis, and clonotypes were matched between fractions using CDR3 nucleotide sequence together with V segment. VDJmatch was used to annotate antigen specificity against VDJdb, with one amino acid substitution allowed in CDR3. The reads underwent TCRdb reprocessing, giving one record for each CDR3 protein sequence and no DNA. For this entry, the V and J calls and clone size follow TCRdb and not the study's own pipeline. The table for this sample records around 470,000 distinct CDR3 sequences. The ten most abundant clones make up more than 1.4% of the sample.

The chain joins TRBV5-6 to TRBJ2-7. This TCR was sampled from a woman aged 45 to 65 in good health. Donor details come from another sample of the same person, matched by shared clones. The sequenced sample was blood T cells: a sorted CD56 or NKG2C T cell subset, CD4+ or CD8+ T cells, or bulk PBMC T cells (not recorded which). The CDR3 corresponds to CASSLSSLDEQYF.